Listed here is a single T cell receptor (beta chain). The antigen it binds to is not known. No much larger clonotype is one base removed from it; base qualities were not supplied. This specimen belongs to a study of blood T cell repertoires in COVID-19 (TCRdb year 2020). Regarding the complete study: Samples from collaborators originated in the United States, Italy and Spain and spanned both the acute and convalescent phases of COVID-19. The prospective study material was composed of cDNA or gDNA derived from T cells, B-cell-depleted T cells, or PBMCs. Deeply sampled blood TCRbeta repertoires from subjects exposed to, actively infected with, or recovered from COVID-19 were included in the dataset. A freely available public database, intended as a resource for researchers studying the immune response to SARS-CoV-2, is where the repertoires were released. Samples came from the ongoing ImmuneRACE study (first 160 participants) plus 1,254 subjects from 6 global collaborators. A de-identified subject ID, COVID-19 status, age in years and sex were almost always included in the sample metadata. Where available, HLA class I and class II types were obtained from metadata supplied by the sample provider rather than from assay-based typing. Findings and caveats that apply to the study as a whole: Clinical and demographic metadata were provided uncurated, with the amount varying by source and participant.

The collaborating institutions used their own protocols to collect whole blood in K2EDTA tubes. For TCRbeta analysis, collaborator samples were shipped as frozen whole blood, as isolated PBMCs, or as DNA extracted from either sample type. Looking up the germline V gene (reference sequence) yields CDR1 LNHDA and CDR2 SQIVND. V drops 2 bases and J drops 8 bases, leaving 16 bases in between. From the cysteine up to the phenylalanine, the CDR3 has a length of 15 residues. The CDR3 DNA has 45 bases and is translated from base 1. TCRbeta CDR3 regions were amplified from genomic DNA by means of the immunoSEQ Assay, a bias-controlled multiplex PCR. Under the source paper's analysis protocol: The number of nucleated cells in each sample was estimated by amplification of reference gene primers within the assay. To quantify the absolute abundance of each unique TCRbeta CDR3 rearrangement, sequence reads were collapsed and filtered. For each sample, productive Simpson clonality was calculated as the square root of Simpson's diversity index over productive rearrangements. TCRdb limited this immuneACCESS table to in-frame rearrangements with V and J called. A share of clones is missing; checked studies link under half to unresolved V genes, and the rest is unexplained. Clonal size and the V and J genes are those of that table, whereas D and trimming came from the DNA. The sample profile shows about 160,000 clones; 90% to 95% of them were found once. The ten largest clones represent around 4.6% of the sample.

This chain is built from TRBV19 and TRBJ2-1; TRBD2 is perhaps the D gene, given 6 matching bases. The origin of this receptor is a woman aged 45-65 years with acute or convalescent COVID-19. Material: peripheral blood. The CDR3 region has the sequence CASSIQAGPFDEQFF. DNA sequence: TGTGCCAGTAGTATACAGGCGGGACCATTCGATGAGCAGTTCTTC.